The sequence of this TCR beta chain was determined in a study of blood T cells in healthy people across ages. Germline V lookup: CDR1 MDHEN, CDR2 SYDVKM. The CDR3 covers 17 residues. The germline V and J ends were trimmed by 2 bases and 2 bases, with 18 bases remaining between them. Peripheral blood samples of around 9.3 milliliters were drawn from each donor. This clonotype was observed a few times. With a J-beta primer mix and a sample-barcoded 5' primer, a second PCR ran about 7 to 12 cycles. Each cDNA molecule, via a template-switch adaptor with 12 random nucleotides, was tagged. TCRdb ran MiXCR on the 5' RACE reads and lists one entry per CDR3 protein. The profile shows fewer than 1,200,000 distinct CDR3 sequences, approximately 25% of them singletons. Separately, the same data were catalogued under a study of T cells of mothers and their children. That study reports: For each mother, over 8 million TCR beta CDR3 reads were obtained, and for each child, some 3 million. The search for persistent microchimeric T cell clones detected none.

The sequence was obtained from a girl aged 2 to 10 in good health. This sequence joins TRBV28 and TRBJ2-5; a weak D match, TRBD1 (5 bases). The sequenced material came from blood. Here the CDR3 DNA reads TGTGCCAGCAGTTTAACTCCCTCAAGGGGAACTCAAGAGACCCAGTACTTC. The encoded protein is CASSLTPSRGTQETQYF. Full variable domain (rest looked up from reference TRBV28 and TRBJ2-5): DVKVTQSSRYLVKRTGEKVFLECVQDMDHENMFWYRQDPGLGLRLIYFSYDVKMKEKGDIPEGYSVSREKKERFSLILESASTNQTSMYLCASSLTPSRGTQETQYFGPGTRLLVL.